The 19 T cell receptor beta chains below all came from one sample that was sequenced in a study of PD-1 blockade in classical Hodgkin lymphoma. Repertoires were generated with immunoSEQ multiplex PCR, while TCRdb's copy carries only in-frame clones and drops some. The data contain 14,000 to 15,000 clones, about 83% of them singletons. Brentuximab vedotin exposure varied among the patients, all of whom had relapsed after autologous stem cell transplantation. The source was peripheral blood mononuclear cells (PBMCs), collected before the second cycle of nivolumab. The source of these receptors is a human donor with classical Hodgkin lymphoma.

The rearrangement uses TRBV2 and TRBJ2-5; 7 nucleotides align to TRBD2. The CDR3 loop spans 14 amino acids. Germline-derived CDR1 and CDR2 are SNHLY and FYNNEI. Trimming at V came to 2 bases and at J to 2 bases, leaving 2 bases not matched to a gene. CDR3: CASSETAGQETQYF. The CDR3 bases are TGTGCCAGCAGTGAAACAGCGGGACAAGAGACCCAGTACTTC. Drawing the rest from reference TRBV2 and TRBJ2-5, the complete variable domain is EPEVTQTPSHQVTQMGQEVILRCVPISNHLYFYWYRQILGQKVEFLVSFYNNEISEKSEIFDDQFSVERPDGSNFTLKIRSTKLEDSAMYFCASSETAGQETQYFGPGTRLLVL.

The gene calls are TRBV9 and TRBJ2-7; tentatively, D is TRBD1 (6 bases). The CDR3 has 14 residues. V gave up 4 bases and J gave up 5 bases, with 16 bases separating them. Germline V CDR1 and CDR2: SGDLS, YYNGEE. This CDR3 is CASSPGDRPHEQYF. The CDR3 nucleotides read TGTGCCAGCAGCCCAGGGGATCGGCCGCACGAGCAGTACTTC.

V is TRBV29-1 and J is TRBJ2-5; the D is unclear. This CDR3 spans 12 amino acids. Germline CDR1 and CDR2: SQVTM and ANQGSEA. The V gene lost 3 bases and the J gene lost 1 base, with 6 bases spanning the gap. The CDR3 protein is CSVDQSQETQYF. The CDR3 region has the DNA TGCAGCGTTGACCAAAGCCAAGAGACCCAGTACTTC.

This chain connects TRBV7-3 to TRBJ2-2; D may be TRBD1 or TRBD2 (5 bases each). Germline V gene data show CDR1 as SGHTA and CDR2 as FQGTGA. The CDR3 spans 16 residues. Trimming removed 1 base at V and 0 bases at J, with 9 bases between. This CDR3 is CASSLNGAANTGELFF. The CDR3 bases are TGTGCCAGCAGCTTAAACGGGGCTGCGAACACCGGGGAGCTGTTTTTT. The complete variable domain, with remaining parts taken from reference TRBV7-3 and TRBJ2-2, reads GAGVSQTPSNKVTEKGKYVELRCDPISGHTALYWYRQSLGQGPEFLIYFQGTGAADDSGLPNDRFFAVRPEGSVSTLKIQRTERGDSAVYLCASSLNGAANTGELFFGEGSRLTVL.

The gene calls are TRBV25-1 and TRBJ1-2; TRBD1 aligns across 8 bases. The CDR3 is made up of 15 amino acids. J lost 6 bases, V lost 5 bases, and 11 bases had no gene match. From germline, CDR1 is MGHDK and CDR2 SYGVNS. CDR3 residues: CASSFSDRDRNGYTF. The DNA for the CDR3 is TGTGCCAGCAGTTTTTCGGACAGGGATCGTAATGGCTACACCTTC.

As concerns this clone: The junction differs from germline at one of its ends, possibly a read error. The chain employs TRBV7-7 and TRBJ2-5, with D uncertain. Per the germline V gene, CDR1 is SSHAT and CDR2 is FNYEAQ (reference sequence). The CDR3 loop spans 14 amino acids. CDR3: CASSLSPSQETQYF. CDR3 DNA sequence: TGTGCTAGCAGCTTATCACCGAGCCAAGAGACCCAGTACTTC.

The chain has TRBV18 and TRBJ1-1, with 7 nucleotides matching TRBD1. The V gene's germline CDR1 is KGHSH and CDR2 LQKENI. Trimming cost V 4 bases and J 0 bases; bases outside gene matches: 11. This CDR3 is 17 amino acids long. In DNA form, the CDR3 reads TGTGCCAGCTCACTACAGGGGCCGGCTGGCTTGAACACTGAAGCTTTCTTT. It yields the protein CASSLQGPAGLNTEAFF.

The chain is built from TRBV10-2 and TRBJ2-2; D is ambiguous. Trimming removed 8 bases from V and 1 base from J, with 8 bases in between. The CDR3 length is 13 residues. Per the germline V gene, CDR1 is WSHSY and CDR2 is SAAADI. CDR3 nucleotides: TGCGCCAGCGCCCCTTTGAACACCGGGGAGCTGTTTTTT. This gives the protein CASAPLNTGELFF.

The chain couples TRBV6-6 to TRBJ1-2; 11 bases agree with TRBD1. V gave up 6 bases and J gave up 7 bases; unmatched junction bases: 10. The CDR3 runs 15 residues. The germline CDR1 and CDR2 sequences are MNHNY and SVGAGI (reference sequence). CDR3 protein: CASSQWTGGGSGYTF. DNA of the CDR3: TGTGCCAGCAGCCAATGGACAGGGGGCGGCTCTGGCTACACCTTC.

The V and J genes are TRBV30 and TRBJ2-6; D is unresolved. Germline CDR1 and CDR2: GTSNPN and SVGIG (reference sequence). This CDR3 is built from 17 residues. Trimming removed 5 bases at V and 5 bases at J, with 22 bases between. For the CDR3, the DNA is TGTGCCTGGGGTCTTATGCGTTATAAAAGTCGGGCCAACGTCCTGACTTTC. The encoded protein is CAWGLMRYKSRANVLTF.

The V and J genes are TRBV27 and TRBJ2-3; D gene uncertain. The CDR3 spans 12 residues. CDR1 MNHEY and CDR2 SMNVEV come from the germline V gene (reference sequence). V dropped 6 bases and J dropped 5 bases, with 9 bases sitting between them. The CDR3 here is CASSRLRDTQYF. CDR3 coding DNA: TGTGCCAGCAGCAGACTTAGAGATACGCAGTATTTT.

The chain recombines TRBV10-3 with TRBJ1-2, with unresolved D. The CDR3 spans 12 residues. Germline V gene sequence: CDR1 ENHRY, CDR2 SYGVKD. V was shortened by 2 bases and J by 8 bases, with 9 bases between the two germline ends. The CDR3 loop is CAISEVGRGYTF. The CDR3 DNA reads as TGTGCCATCAGTGAGGTCGGGAGAGGCTACACCTTC.

The rearrangement joins TRBV5-1 to TRBJ1-3; D gene unclear. Germline V CDR1 and CDR2: SGHRS, YFSETQ. V was pared by 3 bases and J by 0 bases, with 10 bases between. This CDR3 is built from 15 residues. CDR3 coding DNA: TGCGCCAGCAGCTCAAGGGTCGACTCTGGAAACACCATATATTTT. It encodes CASSSRVDSGNTIYF.

This clone is a singleton in its sample. The chain combines TRBV6-6 with TRBJ1-3; no definite D call. Per germline, CDR1 MNHNY and CDR2 SVGAGI (reference sequence). Trimming stripped 6 bases from V and 4 bases from J, with 13 bases between. This CDR3 has 14 residues. CDR3 DNA: TGTGCCAGCAGATCGGGTCGCCGGGGAAACACCATATATTTT. Protein: CASRSGRRGNTIYF.

V usage is TRBV10-1 and J usage is TRBJ2-2, with TRBD2 as a possible D gene (6 bases). Trimming removed 2 bases at V and 0 bases at J, with 7 bases between. Germline assignment: CDR1 WNHNN and CDR2 SYGVQD (reference sequence). This CDR3 contains 15 residues. The CDR3 bases are TGCGCCAGCAGTGAGGGAGGGACGAACACCGGGGAGCTGTTTTTT. Translated, it gives CASSEGGTNTGELFF.

The V gene is TRBV7-9, the J gene TRBJ2-5, with 9 bases lining up with TRBD2. V shed 3 bases and J 2 bases; nucleotides not matched to a gene: 1. The CDR3 is made up of 14 amino acids. Germline V gene lookup returns CDR1 SEHNR and CDR2 FQNEAQ (reference sequence). In DNA form, the CDR3 reads TGTGCCAGCAGCTTGGGACTAGCTCAAGAGACCCAGTACTTC. Its protein product is CASSLGLAQETQYF.

CDR3 nucleotides: TGTGCTAGTACAGGGGGAAATCAGCCCCAGCATTTT. Protein: CASTGGNQPQHF. This chain links TRBV28 with TRBJ1-5; 8 bases map to TRBD1. The CDR3 totals 12 residues. The germline V gene encodes CDR1 MDHEN and CDR2 SYDVKM.

The CDR3 region is CASSFSSLGNQPQHF. In nucleotides, the CDR3 is TGTGCCAGCAGTTTTTCGTCATTAGGCAATCAGCCCCAGCATTTT. The chain joins TRBV28 to TRBJ1-5; no definite D call. Germline CDR1 reads MDHEN; CDR2 reads SYDVKM. The CDR3 consists of 15 residues. Trimming stripped 3 bases from V and 2 bases from J, with 11 bases between.

This clone is a singleton in its sample. The gene calls are TRBV18 and TRBJ1-1; 7 nucleotides agree with TRBD1. The germline CDR1 and CDR2 sequences are KGHSH and LQKENI. Trimming at V came to 3 bases and at J to 1 base, leaving 11 bases not matched to a gene. CDR3 length: 17 amino acids. The CDR3 loop reads CASSPYTLTGPNTEAFF. As DNA, the CDR3 is TGTGCCAGCTCACCCTACACCTTGACAGGGCCGAACACTGAAGCTTTCTTT. Based on the CDR3 plus reference TRBV18 and TRBJ1-1, the full variable domain is NAGVMQNPRHLVRRRGQEARLRCSPMKGHSHVYWYRQLPEEGLKFMVYLQKENIIDESGMPKERFSAEFPKEGPSILRIQQVVRGDSAAYFCASSPYTLTGPNTEAFFGQGTRLTVV.